This T cell receptor (beta chain) was captured in a study of CD8+ T cells in alopecia areata. General study results and limits: TCR sharing across patients was less clear than in mice, possibly HLA-related.

With regard to this clone: Its antigen remains unknown.

CDR3 length equals 14 residues. Germline CDR1 is SQVTM and CDR2 is ANQGSEA. The germline V and J ends were trimmed by 6 bases and 0 bases, with 14 bases remaining between them. Investigators isolated RNA and reverse transcribed it into cDNA to act as the sequencing template. TCRdb keeps only in-frame clones here, not all; method: immunoSEQ multiplex PCR. Seen here are over 120,000 clones, under 60% observed once, and the top ten hold approximately 6.5%. The rearrangement links TRBV29-1 to TRBJ1-2; D is ambiguous. This sample comprised CD4+ T cells sorted from blood, obtained at week 0. This clonotype was obtained from a human donor with alopecia areata. The CDR3 DNA reads as TGCAGCGTACCGTCGAAATCCGCTAACTATGGCTACACCTTC. Its protein is CSVPSKSANYGYTF.